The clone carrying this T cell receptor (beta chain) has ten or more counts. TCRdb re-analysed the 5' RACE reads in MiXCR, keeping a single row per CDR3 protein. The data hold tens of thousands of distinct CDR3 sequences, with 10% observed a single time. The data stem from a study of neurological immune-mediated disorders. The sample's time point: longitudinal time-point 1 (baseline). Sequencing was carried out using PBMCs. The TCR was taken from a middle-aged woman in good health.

The CDR3 DNA reads TGTGCCAGCGCTGCTGACAGACCTAACTATGGCTACACCTTC. It encodes CASAADRPNYGYTF. J is TRBJ1-2 and V is TRBV6-5; tentatively, D is TRBD1 (5 bases). CDR3 length equals 14 residues. V was cut by 8 bases and J by 0 bases, with 13 bases left in between. Germline CDR1 and CDR2: MNHEY and SVGAGI.